Reported below is one T cell receptor beta chain. Its antigen remains unidentified. The sample is drawn from a study of cytomegalovirus exposure and HLA in healthy donors. Notes on the study in general: Indistinguishable V segments, including TRBV6-2 and TRBV6-3, were excluded.

Primers for the PCR totalled 60 Vbeta and 13 Jbeta. Sequencing was performed with immunoSEQ multiplex PCR; in TCRdb, only in-frame clones are kept and a portion is missing. The sample records 150,000 or so clones, approximately 80% being singletons. Each donor was healthy, and each was a bone marrow donor. The CDR3 runs 13 residues. The germline CDR1 and CDR2 sequences are SGHRS and YFSETQ. Trimming left V 4 bases short and J 7 bases short, with 14 bases between. This chain uses TRBV5-1 with TRBJ1-2; D perhaps matches TRBD1 (5 bases). The source of this sequence is a male donor in good health and CMV-seropositive. Sequenced: PBMCs. As DNA, the CDR3 is TGCGCCAGCAGCGAGGAGCAGGGCGTTGGCTACACCTTC. Translation: CASSEEQGVGYTF.